This section outlines one T cell receptor beta chain sequence together with its context. The sample is drawn from a study of cytomegalovirus exposure and HLA in healthy donors. In the PCR, 60 Vbeta and 13 Jbeta primers were used. The data were produced by immunoSEQ multiplex PCR, yet TCRdb's version contains in-frame clones alone and is incomplete. This sample has 200,000 to 250,000 clones, with approximately 70% found just once. Sequences were obtained from PBMCs. This receptor was taken from a man between 35 and 55 years old in good health and CMV-seropositive.

This CDR3 reads CASTREEGRVADEQYF. CDR3 nucleotide sequence: TGTGCCAGCACTCGCGAGGAGGGGCGCGTGGCAGACGAGCAGTACTTC. The rearrangement uses TRBV2 and TRBJ2-7; D possibly corresponds to TRBD2 (6 bases). This CDR3 has 16 residues. Germline values: CDR1 SNHLY, CDR2 FYNNEI. Trimming took off 7 bases at V and 5 bases at J, with 24 bases between the two ends.